A single sample gave rise to the 19 T cell receptor beta chains below, sequenced in a study of T cell responses to AZD1222 COVID-19 vaccine. The protocol was immunoSEQ multiplex PCR, while the TCRdb copy is restricted to in-frame clones and leaves out a portion. The table lists about 140,000 clones. The sample taken for sequencing was peripheral blood. The receptors here all came from an adult in good health.

The chain employs TRBV5-8 and TRBJ2-3, with a weak D call TRBD2 (6 bases). V gave up 2 bases and J gave up 4 bases, with 17 bases separating them. The CDR3 runs 16 residues. Germline lookup yields CDR1 SGHTS and CDR2 YDEGEE. This chain's CDR3 is CASSFGTQPSADTQYF. In DNA, the CDR3 is TGTGCCAGCAGCTTCGGGACCCAACCTAGCGCAGATACGCAGTATTTT.

The chain recombines TRBV6-6 with TRBJ1-2; TRBD1 matches at 7 bases. Germline CDR1 reads MNHNY; CDR2 reads SVGAGI (reference sequence). This CDR3 spans 18 amino acids. V lost 5 bases and J lost 1; bases outside the gene matches: 16. In nucleotides, the CDR3 is TGTGCCAGCAGTCCGCGCGGGCGACCGGGACAGTATAACTATGGCTACACCTTC. Its protein product is CASSPRGRPGQYNYGYTF.

The V gene is TRBV25-1, the J gene TRBJ1-1; no reliable D call. V was cut by 7 bases and J by 2 bases, with 14 bases left in between. This CDR3 region has 14 residues. From germline, CDR1 is MGHDK and CDR2 SYGVNS. The CDR3 DNA sequence: TGTGCCAGCACCCTGGGAGGATCAAACACTGAAGCTTTCTTT. It codes for CASTLGGSNTEAFF.

This sequence joins TRBV6-5 and TRBJ1-2; D might be TRBD1 (6 bases). The CDR3 totals 14 residues. V lost 4 bases to trimming and J lost 8 bases, with 17 bases between them. CDR1 is MNHEY, CDR2 SVGAGI, per germline. In DNA form, the CDR3 reads TGTGCCAGCAGTTCACAGGGTGGGGGGGAAGGCTACACCTTC. Its translation: CASSSQGGGEGYTF.

The V and J genes are TRBV19 and TRBJ2-5; 7 bases align to TRBD2. Germline V gene data show CDR1 as LNHDA and CDR2 as SQIVND (reference sequence). The CDR3 runs to 15 residues. The J segment lost 3 bases and the V segment lost 5 bases, leaving 9 bases of the junction unmatched. The CDR3 DNA reads as TGTGCCAGTAGTTATCGGCGGGGGAGGGAAGAGACCCAGTACTTC. As protein: CASSYRRGREETQYF. Full variable domain (remainder filled in from reference TRBV19 and TRBJ2-5): DGGITQSPKYLFRKEGQNVTLSCEQNLNHDAMYWYRQDPGQGLRLIYYSQIVNDFQKGDIAEGYSVSREKKESFPLTVTSAQKNPTAFYLCASSYRRGREETQYFGPGTRLLVL.

V usage is TRBV5-4 and J usage is TRBJ2-3; 8 bases map to TRBD1. This CDR3 is 13 amino acids long. The germline V gene encodes CDR1 SGHNT and CDR2 YYREEE (reference sequence). Unmatched junction bases numbered 7, after V lost 4 bases and J lost 9 bases. The CDR3 reads CASSPQGARTQYF. DNA for the CDR3: TGTGCCAGCAGCCCTCAGGGGGCCCGAACGCAGTATTTT.

The gene calls are TRBV15 and TRBJ1-3; D not certain. The germline V gene has CDR1 LNHNV and CDR2 YYDKDF (reference sequence). CDR3 length: 15 residues. Trimming stripped 0 bases from V and 1 base from J, with 7 bases between. The CDR3 reads CATSRDLGSGNTIYF. CDR3 in DNA: TGTGCCACCAGCAGAGATCTGGGTTCTGGAAACACCATATATTTT.

J is TRBJ2-5 and V is TRBV4-3; D call uncertain. Trimming removed 4 bases from V and 4 bases from J, with 13 bases in between. The CDR3 extends over 14 amino acids. Germline CDR1 is LGHNA and CDR2 is YSLEER. This chain's CDR3 is CASSRSLGGETQYF. The CDR3 nucleotides are TGCGCCAGCAGCCGGTCTTTAGGCGGAGAGACCCAGTACTTC.

This chain connects TRBV9 to TRBJ1-1, with D tentatively TRBD1 (5 bases). Germline V lookup: CDR1 SGDLS, CDR2 YYNGEE. Trimming pared 2 bases from V and 1 base from J, leaving 6 bases between. CDR3 length: 13 residues. This CDR3 is CASSVTENTEAFF. The DNA for the CDR3 is TGTGCCAGCAGCGTGACAGAGAACACTGAAGCTTTCTTT. The full variable domain, completed using reference TRBV9 and TRBJ1-1, is DSGVTQTPKHLITATGQRVTLRCSPRSGDLSVYWYQQSLDQGLQFLIQYYNGEERAKGNILERFSAQQFPDLHSELNLSSLELGDSALYFCASSVTENTEAFFGQGTRLTVV.

With regard to this clone: Other DNA sequences in this specimen translate into the identical CDR3. V and J are TRBV15 and TRBJ1-3; D remains unclear. The CDR3 loop spans 16 amino acids. V gave up 0 bases and J gave up 0 bases, with 9 bases separating them. Germline V gene sequence: CDR1 LNHNV, CDR2 YYDKDF (reference sequence). This CDR3 reads CATSRDRGSSGNTIYF. The CDR3 nucleotides read TGTGCCACCAGCAGAGATCGGGGTAGCTCTGGAAACACCATATATTTT.

The chain carries TRBV5-1 and TRBJ1-2; D unresolved. CDR3 length: 14 amino acids. V dropped 5 bases and J dropped 6 bases, with 17 bases sitting between them. From germline, CDR1 is SGHRS and CDR2 YFSETQ. CDR3 loop: CASRRSPDGNGYTF. The DNA of the CDR3 is TGCGCCAGCAGACGATCTCCCGATGGCAATGGCTACACCTTC. The full variable domain, completed using reference TRBV5-1 and TRBJ1-2, is KAGVTQTPRYLIKTRGQQVTLSCSPISGHRSVSWYQQTPGQGLQFLFEYFSETQRNKGNFPGRFSGRQFSNSRSEMNVSTLELGDSALYLCASRRSPDGNGYTFGSGTRLTVV.

The gene calls are TRBV5-1 and TRBJ1-4, with 7 positions matching TRBD1. The J segment lost 3 bases and the V segment lost 7 bases, leaving 9 bases of the junction unmatched. This CDR3 is built from 15 residues. Germline lookup yields CDR1 SGHRS and CDR2 YFSETQ. The CDR3 spells CASSDRAQANEKLFF. The CDR3 DNA is TGCGCCAGCTCCGACAGGGCCCAGGCTAATGAAAAACTGTTTTTT.

CDR3: CASSLGRASTDTQYF. The CDR3, as DNA: TGTGCCAGTAGTCTGGGGCGGGCCAGCACAGATACGCAGTATTTT. The chain combines TRBV19 with TRBJ2-3; TRBD1 or TRBD2 may be the D gene (5 bases each). The ends were cut back, 5 bases at V and 0 bases at J, with 12 bases in the middle. CDR3 size: 15 residues. CDR1 and CDR2 from the germline V gene are LNHDA and SQIVND (reference sequence).

V is TRBV2 and J is TRBJ1-4; D gene ambiguous. Trimming took off 2 bases at V and 4 bases at J, with 5 bases between the two ends. The length of the CDR3 is 13 residues. CDR1 is SNHLY and CDR2 is FYNNEI in the germline V gene. The CDR3: CASSERSNEKLFF. CDR3 in DNA: TGTGCCAGCAGTGAACGAAGTAATGAAAAACTGTTTTTT.

The chain is built from TRBV7-9 and TRBJ1-2, with TRBD1 as a possible D gene (5 bases). V dropped 0 bases and J dropped 7 bases, with 18 bases sitting between them. The CDR3 has 16 residues. From germline, CDR1 is SEHNR and CDR2 FQNEAQ (reference sequence). Here the CDR3 reads CASSLAGGETFLGYTF. DNA of the CDR3: TGTGCCAGCAGCTTAGCGGGGGGGGAGACTTTCCTTGGCTACACCTTC.

The V and J genes are TRBV6-5 and TRBJ1-1; weak D call: TRBD1 (6 bases). The germline gives CDR1 MNHEY, CDR2 SVGAGI. This CDR3 spans 14 amino acids. Trimming removed 6 bases from V and 0 bases from J, with 11 bases in between. This CDR3 reads CASRDSALNTEAFF. The CDR3 DNA reads as TGTGCCAGCAGGGACAGTGCCTTGAACACTGAAGCTTTCTTT.

J is TRBJ1-3 and V is TRBV2; the D gene is possibly TRBD1 (6 bases). CDR1 and CDR2 (germline): SNHLY, FYNNEI. The length of the CDR3 is 16 residues. Trimming cost V 9 bases and J 2 bases, with 20 bases left between them. The CDR3 loop is CASTFGTQVAGNTIYF. The CDR3 bases are TGTGCCAGTACCTTCGGGACACAGGTAGCTGGAAACACCATATATTTT.

This rearrangement joins TRBV30 to TRBJ1-2; D is unclear. Trimming removed 4 bases at V and 7 bases at J, with 16 bases between. Germline values: CDR1 GTSNPN, CDR2 SVGIG (reference sequence). This CDR3 comprises 13 residues. The CDR3 spells CAWTPPPGGGYTF. The CDR3 DNA is TGTGCCTGGACTCCCCCGCCAGGCGGTGGCTACACCTTC.

The genes are TRBV21-1 and TRBJ1-4. TRBV21-1 is a pseudogene segment. The CDR3 has 9 amino acids. Here the CDR3 reads CASGYKGTF. In DNA form, the CDR3 reads TGTGCCAGCGGTTACAAGGGAACTTTT.